Listed below are T cell receptor beta chains from one sample, sequenced in a study of blood T cell repertoires in COVID-19. Clones were read by immunoSEQ multiplex PCR, and TCRdb kept only the in-frame ones, dropping some. The table has 210,000 or so clones, about nine tenths seen once. Sequencing was carried out using peripheral blood. The receptors here all came from a woman in her fifties or sixties with acute or convalescent COVID-19. Both conserved end residues are part of each CDR3. The order of the fields is J gene, V gene, D gene, CDR3 protein, CDR3 DNA. A D gene is named only where the DNA matches it firmly.

J: TRBJ2-1
V: TRBV7-2
D: TRBD2
CDR3: CASSLTGGQAEQFF
DNA: TGTGCCAGCAGCTTGACGGGAGGGCAGGCTGAGCAGTTCTTC

J: TRBJ2-1
V: TRBV7-3
D: TRBD2
CDR3: CASSLSGGPKQFF
DNA: TGTGCCAGCAGCCTTAGCGGGGGGCCCAAGCAGTTCTTC

J: TRBJ1-1
V: TRBV27
D: TRBD1
CDR3: CASSLRGTGEAAFF
DNA: TGTGCCAGCAGTTTAAGGGGGACAGGGGAAGCAGCTTTCTTT

J: TRBJ1-3
V: TRBV11-2
D: TRBD1
CDR3: CASSLGDRGSGNTIYF
DNA: TGTGCCAGCAGCTTAGGGGACAGGGGCTCTGGAAACACCATATATTTT

J: TRBJ1-6
V: TRBV5-1
D: TRBD1
CDR3: CASSLDGQGRPLHF
DNA: TGCGCCAGCAGCTTGGATGGACAGGGGAGACCCCTCCACTTT

J: TRBJ2-1
V: TRBV18
D: TRBD2
CDR3: CASSQGLAGGISYNEQFF
DNA: TGTGCCAGCTCACAGGGACTAGCGGGAGGAATTTCCTACAATGAGCAGTTCTTC

J: TRBJ1-2
V: TRBV11-2
D: TRBD1
CDR3: CASTLDSGGDGYTF
DNA: TGTGCCAGCACCTTAGATTCAGGGGGCGATGGCTACACCTTC

J: TRBJ2-1
V: TRBV24-1
D: TRBD1
CDR3: CATSTGGGKNEQFF
DNA: TGTGCCACCAGTACAGGGGGCGGGAAGAATGAGCAGTTCTTC

J: TRBJ2-6
V: TRBV5-1
D: -
CDR3: CASSLGGQIKYSGANVLTF
DNA: TGCGCCAGCAGCTTGGGAGGGCAGATAAAGTACTCTGGGGCCAACGTCCTGACTTTC

J: TRBJ1-2
V: TRBV30
D: -
CDR3: CAWAPAAGYGYTF
DNA: TGTGCCTGGGCGCCGGCGGCGGGCTATGGCTACACCTTC

J: TRBJ2-4
V: TRBV19
D: TRBD2
CDR3: CASTSGRTLAKNIQYF
DNA: TGTGCCAGTACCAGCGGGAGAACTCTAGCCAAAAACATTCAGTACTTC

J: TRBJ2-1
V: TRBV7-9
D: -
CDR3: CASSLGRGASYNEQFF
DNA: TGTGCCAGCAGCCTAGGCAGGGGCGCTTCCTACAATGAGCAGTTCTTC

J: TRBJ1-1
V: TRBV9
D: -
CDR3: CASSVAGGASTEAFF
DNA: TGTGCCAGCAGCGTAGCTGGGGGGGCCAGCACTGAAGCTTTCTTT

J: TRBJ2-1
V: TRBV7-3
D: TRBD2
CDR3: CASSLRLAGLNEQFF
DNA: TGTGCCAGCAGCTTAAGACTAGCGGGGTTGAATGAGCAGTTCTTC